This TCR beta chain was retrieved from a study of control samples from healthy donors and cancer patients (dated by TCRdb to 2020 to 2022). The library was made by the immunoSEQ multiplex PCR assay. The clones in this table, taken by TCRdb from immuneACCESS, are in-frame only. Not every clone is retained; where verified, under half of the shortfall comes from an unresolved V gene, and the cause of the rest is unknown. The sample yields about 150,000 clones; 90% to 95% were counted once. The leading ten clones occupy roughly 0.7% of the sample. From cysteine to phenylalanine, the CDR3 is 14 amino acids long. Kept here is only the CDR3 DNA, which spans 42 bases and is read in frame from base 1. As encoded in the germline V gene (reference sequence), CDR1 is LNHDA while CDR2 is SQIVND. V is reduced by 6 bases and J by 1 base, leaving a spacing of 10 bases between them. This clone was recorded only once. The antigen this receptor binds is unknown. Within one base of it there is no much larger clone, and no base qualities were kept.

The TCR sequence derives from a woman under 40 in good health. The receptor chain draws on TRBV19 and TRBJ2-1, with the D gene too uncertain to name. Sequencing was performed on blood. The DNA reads TGTGCCAGTAGAGACGCGAATTCCTACAATGAGCAGTTCTTC. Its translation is CASRDANSYNEQFF.